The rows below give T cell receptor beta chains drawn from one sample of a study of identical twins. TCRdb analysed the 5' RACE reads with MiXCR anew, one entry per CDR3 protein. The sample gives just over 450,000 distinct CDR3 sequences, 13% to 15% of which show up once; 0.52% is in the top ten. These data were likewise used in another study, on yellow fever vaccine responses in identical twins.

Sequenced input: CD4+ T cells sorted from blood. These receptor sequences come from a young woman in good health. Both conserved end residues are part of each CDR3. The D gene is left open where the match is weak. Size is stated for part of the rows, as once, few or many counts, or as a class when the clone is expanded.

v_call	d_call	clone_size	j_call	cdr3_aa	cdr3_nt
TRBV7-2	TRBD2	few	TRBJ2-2	CASSYRNLAGTGELFF	TGTGCCAGCAGCTATCGGAACCTAGCGGGTACCGGGGAGCTGTTTTTT
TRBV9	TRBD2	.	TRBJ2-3	CASSVRGGGAGDTQYF	TGTGCCAGCAGCGTTCGAGGCGGGGGGGCTGGAGATACGCAGTATTTT
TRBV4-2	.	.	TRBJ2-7	CASSQDNSYEQYF	TGTGCCAGCAGCCAGGACAACTCCTACGAGCAGTACTTC
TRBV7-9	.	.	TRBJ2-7	CASSLEVGRVYEQYF	TGTGCCAGCAGCTTAGAAGTAGGGAGAGTCTACGAGCAGTACTTC
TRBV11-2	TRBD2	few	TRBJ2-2	CASSRLGGLTGELFF	TGTGCCAGCAGCCGCTTGGGAGGGCTCACCGGGGAGCTGTTTTTT
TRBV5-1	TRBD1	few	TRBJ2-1	CASSSRQGRLNEQFF	TGCGCCAGCAGCTCTAGACAGGGTAGGTTGAATGAGCAGTTCTTC
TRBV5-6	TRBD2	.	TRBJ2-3	CASKWAGADTQYF	TGTGCCAGCAAGTGGGCGGGGGCAGATACGCAGTATTTT
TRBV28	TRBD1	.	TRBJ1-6	CASSWRQGWSPLHF	TGTGCCAGCAGTTGGCGACAGGGTTGGTCACCCCTCCACTTT
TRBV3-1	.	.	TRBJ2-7	CASSHSTSGNEQYF	TGTGCCAGCAGCCACTCGACTAGTGGAAACGAGCAGTACTTC
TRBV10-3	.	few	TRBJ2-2	CAISDRDGGIGELFF	TGTGCCATCAGTGATCGGGACGGCGGGATCGGGGAGCTGTTTTTT
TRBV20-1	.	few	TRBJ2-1	CSASTSPYNEQFF	TGCAGTGCCTCGACTAGTCCCTACAATGAGCAGTTCTTC